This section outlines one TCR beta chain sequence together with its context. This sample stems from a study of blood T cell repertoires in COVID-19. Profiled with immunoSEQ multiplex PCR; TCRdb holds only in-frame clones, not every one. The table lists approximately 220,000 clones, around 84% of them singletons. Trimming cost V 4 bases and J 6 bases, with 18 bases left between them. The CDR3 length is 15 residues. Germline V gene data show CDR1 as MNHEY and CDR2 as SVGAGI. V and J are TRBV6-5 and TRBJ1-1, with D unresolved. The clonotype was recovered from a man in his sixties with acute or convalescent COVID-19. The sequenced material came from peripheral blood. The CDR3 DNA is TGTGCCAGCAGTTCTTCTCTCGGGATTAACCCTGAAGCTTTCTTT. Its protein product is CASSSSLGINPEAFF.